These 16 T cell receptor beta chains came from one sample sequenced in a study of CD8+CD57+ T cells in acquired aplastic anemia. TCR beta VDJ and CDR3 were profiled, and genomic DNA was the template. TCRdb reprocessed the reads via MiXCR and lists one record per CDR3 protein. This repertoire shows about 190,000 distinct CDR3 sequences, roughly 64% found once; its top ten account for approximately 44%. The material sequenced was sorted CD4+, CD8+, or CD8+CD57+ T cells (not recorded which) from PBMCs. The receptor source for this set is a human donor with severe aplastic anemia or a healthy control (not recorded which).

Comments on this clonotype: Lacking the conserved final phenylalanine or tryptophan, this CDR3 likely reflects a read error. It is unclear where the CDR3 begins or ends on the DNA, so no DNA is shown, and the CDR3 is as TCRdb lists it. The J gene is TRBJ2-5, the V gene TRBV5-7; the tabulated D call, TRBD1, remains unverified against the DNA. TRBV5-7 is known as an ORF, though its function is uncertain. The CDR3 spans 13 amino acids, including both terminal residues. The CDR3 reads CASSLGGQGRSDT.

Only one count was recorded for this clonotype. The V gene is TRBV9, the J gene TRBJ2-1; possibly TRBD1 for D (6 bases). The CDR3 sequence is 16 residues long. V gave up 4 bases and J gave up 2 bases, with 16 bases separating them. Germline CDR1 SGDLS, CDR2 YYNGEE. CDR3 nucleotides: TGTGCCAGCAGCCAAGTAGGGGGACGGACCTACAATGAGCAGTTCTTC. Protein product: CASSQVGGRTYNEQFF. The entire variable domain, with the rest obtained from reference TRBV9 and TRBJ2-1, is as follows: DSGVTQTPKHLITATGQRVTLRCSPRSGDLSVYWYQQSLDQGLQFLIQYYNGEERAKGNILERFSAQQFPDLHSELNLSSLELGDSALYFCASSQVGGRTYNEQFFGPGTRLTVL.

This clonotype was counted at least ten times. The gene calls are TRBV19 and TRBJ2-7; D gene ambiguous. V shed 3 bases and J shed 4 bases, with 13 bases lying between them. Germline CDR1 reads LNHDA; CDR2 reads SQIVND (reference sequence). The length of the CDR3 is 14 residues. The CDR3 coding sequence is TGTGCCAGTAGTATGTACGATTTAAGTTACGAGCAGTACTTC. Its translation: CASSMYDLSYEQYF.

A note on this clonotype: The CDR3 does not end in the conserved phenylalanine or tryptophan, so this is likely a read error. The DNA is omitted, as the CDR3 cannot be located on it reliably, and the CDR3 follows TCRdb's listing. V and J are TRBV7-9 and TRBJ1-2; TRBD1, the table's D call, lacks a check against the DNA. Germline V gives CDR1 SEHNR, CDR2 FQNEAQ (reference sequence). The CDR3 length is 12 residues, termini included. CDR3 region: CASSQDITGVSY.

This clonotype was counted once. The chain links TRBV10-3 to TRBJ2-1; D ambiguous. This CDR3 spans 11 amino acids. Trimming pared 0 bases from V and 10 bases from J, leaving 4 bases between. The germline V gene encodes CDR1 ENHRY and CDR2 SYGVKD. CDR3 coding DNA: TGTGCCATCAGTGAGTCGGGGGAGCAGTTCTTC. Amino acid sequence: CAISESGEQFF.

The chain has TRBV7-2 and TRBJ2-5; D possibly corresponds to TRBD1 (6 bases). The ends were cut back, 5 bases at V and 4 bases at J, with 17 bases in the middle. The germline V gene has CDR1 SGHTA and CDR2 FQGNSA. The CDR3 sequence is 15 residues long. The CDR3 region has the DNA TGTGCCAGCAGCCCCTACTTGGGGGCGGCAGAGACCCAGTACTTC. It codes for CASSPYLGAAETQYF.

The chain has TRBV5-1 and TRBJ1-2; D remains unclear. V was clipped by 0 bases and J by 7 bases, with 13 bases between them. The CDR3 length is 14 residues. The germline V gene encodes CDR1 SGHRS and CDR2 YFSETQ. The CDR3 region has the DNA TGCGCCAGCAGCTTGGGTCCCCAGCCTGGTGGCTACACCTTC. Translating gives CASSLGPQPGGYTF. Supplemented by reference TRBV5-1 and TRBJ1-2, the full variable domain reads KAGVTQTPRYLIKTRGQQVTLSCSPISGHRSVSWYQQTPGQGLQFLFEYFSETQRNKGNFPGRFSGRQFSNSRSEMNVSTLELGDSALYLCASSLGPQPGGYTFGSGTRLTVV.

The chain is built from TRBV19 and TRBJ2-7, with D possibly being TRBD1 (5 bases). The V end lost 1 base, the J end lost 0 bases, and 7 bases lay between the germline ends. Germline-derived CDR1 and CDR2 are LNHDA and SQIVND (reference sequence). CDR3 size: 14 residues. The CDR3 spells CASSIGGISYEQYF. The CDR3 DNA reads as TGTGCCAGTAGTATAGGGGGCATCTCCTACGAGCAGTACTTC.

The chain links TRBV6-1 to TRBJ1-1; 8 positions agree with TRBD1. The V gene end was trimmed by 5 bases and the J gene end by 6 bases; junction bases not matched to a gene: 8. CDR3 length equals 14 residues. Looked up from germline, CDR1 is MNHNS and CDR2 is SASEGT. In nucleotides, the CDR3 is TGTGCCAGCAGTTACCATGACAGGGGCGCTGAAGCTTTCTTT. Protein product: CASSYHDRGAEAFF.

This clonotype was counted once. The chain uses TRBV15 and TRBJ1-6, with 8 bases matching TRBD1. The CDR3 covers 16 residues. Germline CDR1 and CDR2: LNHNV and YYDKDF (reference sequence). The V gene end was trimmed by 0 bases and the J gene end by 10 bases; junction bases not matched to a gene: 8. This CDR3 is CATSRDVGTGGSPLHF. DNA for the CDR3: TGTGCCACCAGCAGAGATGTGGGGACAGGTGGGTCACCCCTCCACTTT.

This clonotype was picked up a small number of times. At one boundary the junction diverges from the germline segment, which might be a read error. The DNA for the CDR3 is TGTGCCATCAGTGAGCGTCAACCTTACAATGAGCAGTTCTTC. Its translation is CAISERQPYNEQFF. This rearrangement joins TRBV2 to TRBJ2-1, with no clear D. The CDR3 loop spans 14 amino acids. Germline lookup yields CDR1 SNHLY and CDR2 FYNNEI. Combining the CDR3 with reference TRBV2 and TRBJ2-1 gives the whole variable domain EPEVTQTPSHQVTQMGQEVILRCVPISNHLYFYWYRQILGQKVEFLVSFYNNEISEKSEIFDDQFSVERPDGSNFTLKIRSTKLEDSAMYFCAISERQPYNEQFFGPGTRLTVL.

As DNA, the CDR3 is TGTGCCAGCAGCGCTTGGGGTTTGTCGGACACCGGGGAGCTGTTTTTT. Protein: CASSAWGLSDTGELFF. V is TRBV7-2 and J is TRBJ2-2; D not certain. Germline CDR1 SGHTA, CDR2 FQGNSA. This CDR3 has 16 residues. The V end was cut by 5 bases, the J end by 3 bases, with 16 bases between.

The chain couples TRBV20-1 to TRBJ1-6; no definite D call. Germline values: CDR1 DFQATT, CDR2 SNEGSKA (reference sequence). Trimming shortened V by 8 bases and J by 5 bases, and 16 bases separated the two germline ends. This CDR3 is 14 amino acids long. CDR3 coding DNA: TGCAGTCCAAGACACCCGCCCCATAATTCACCCCTCCACTTT. Translation: CSPRHPPHNSPLHF.

The table lists this clonotype with many counts. This chain joins TRBV19 and TRBJ1-2; D is undetermined. This CDR3 contains 12 residues. V lost 7 bases and J 4 bases, leaving 10 bases between the germline ends. From germline, CDR1 is LNHDA and CDR2 SQIVND (reference sequence). The CDR3 region is CASTQNIYGYTF. DNA for the CDR3: TGTGCCAGTACCCAGAATATCTATGGCTACACCTTC.

This clonotype was seen a few times. The chain is built from TRBV27 and TRBJ2-5; 7 positions match TRBD1. J lost 1 base, V lost 8 bases, and 10 bases had no gene match. The CDR3 contains 15 residues. Germline V gene lookup returns CDR1 MNHEY and CDR2 SMNVEV (reference sequence). The CDR3 DNA reads TGTGCCAGCCAAACTTTAGGGGGCCTCCAAGAGACCCAGTACTTC. Its translation: CASQTLGGLQETQYF.

This clonotype was counted ten times or more. V is TRBV19 and J is TRBJ1-1; TRBD1 is a possible D gene (6 bases). The V end was cut by 6 bases, the J end by 1 base, with 12 bases between. CDR3 size: 14 residues. From germline, CDR1 is LNHDA and CDR2 SQIVND (reference sequence). The CDR3 region is CASRVRDTNTEAFF. Here the CDR3 DNA reads TGTGCCAGTAGGGTCAGGGACACGAACACTGAAGCTTTCTTT.